Below are 23 T cell receptor beta chains sequenced from a single sample in a study of PD-1 blockade in classical Hodgkin lymphoma (dated by TCRdb to about 2020). Library generation was performed with the immunoSEQ multiplex PCR assay. TCRdb's version of the immuneACCESS table is confined to in-frame rearrangements and falls short of the full clone set. An unresolved V gene accounts for under half of the shortfall where checked; the remainder is of unknown origin. Across this sample there are 43,000 or so clones, with over 70% seen only once. The top ten hold roughly 9.6% of the sample. The label giving this sample's time point can be read as: cycle 1 day 1 (C1D1), immediately before nivolumab initiation. All trial patients had relapsed after autologous stem cell transplantation, with cohorts A, B and C differing in prior brentuximab vedotin exposure. The sequenced sample was peripheral blood mononuclear cells (PBMCs), obtained at baseline. Receptors were obtained from a human donor with classical Hodgkin lymphoma.

The chain carries TRBV7-9 and TRBJ1-5; D is possibly TRBD1 (5 bases). Trimming shortened V by 2 bases and J by 5 bases, and 7 bases separated the two germline ends. The CDR3 runs 13 residues. Per the germline V gene, CDR1 is SEHNR and CDR2 is FQNEAQ (reference sequence). CDR3 protein: CASSLQGDQPQHF. CDR3 bases: TGTGCCAGCAGCTTACAGGGCGATCAGCCCCAGCATTTT. Full variable domain (rest looked up from reference TRBV7-9 and TRBJ1-5): DTGVSQNPRHKITKRGQNVTFRCDPISEHNRLYWYRQTLGQGPEFLTYFQNEAQLEKSRLLSDRFSAERPKGSFSTLEIQRTEQGDSAMYLCASSLQGDQPQHFGDGTRLSIL.

The CDR3 is CASSRAGTAIDEQYF. CDR3 in DNA: TGTGCCAGCAGCCGAGCCGGGACAGCAATCGACGAGCAGTACTTC. The chain joins TRBV11-3 to TRBJ2-7; 7 nucleotides align to TRBD1. With V trimmed by 5 bases and J by 5 bases, 12 bases remained unmatched. This CDR3 contains 15 residues. Germline V gene lookup returns CDR1 SGHNT and CDR2 YENEEA. Using reference TRBV11-3 and TRBJ2-7 for the parts outside the CDR3, the full variable domain is EAGVVQSPRYKIIEKKQPVAFWCNPISGHNTLYWYLQNLGQGPELLIRYENEEAVDDSQLPKDRFSAERLKGVDSTLKIQPAELGDSAVYLCASSRAGTAIDEQYFGPGTRLTVT.

The gene calls are TRBV6-1 and TRBJ1-4; D perhaps matches TRBD1 (5 bases). Germline assignment: CDR1 MNHNS and CDR2 SASEGT. V lost 2 bases to trimming and J lost 0 bases, with 7 bases between them. There are 15 residues in the CDR3. DNA of the CDR3: TGTGCCAGCAGTGAACAGGGCGCAACTAATGAAAAACTGTTTTTT. It yields the protein CASSEQGATNEKLFF.

J is TRBJ1-1 and V is TRBV6-5; D might be TRBD1 (5 bases). Trimming left V 6 bases short and J 1 base short, with 9 bases between. The CDR3 runs 13 residues. Germline V gene data show CDR1 as MNHEY and CDR2 as SVGAGI. The DNA of the CDR3 is TGTGCCAGCAGCCGCACAGGGAACACTGAAGCTTTCTTT. Translated: CASSRTGNTEAFF.

This chain connects TRBV7-9 to TRBJ1-1; no clear D gene. Trimming cost V 5 bases and J 2 bases, with 21 bases left between them. Germline V gives CDR1 SEHNR, CDR2 FQNEAQ (reference sequence). The CDR3 loop spans 17 amino acids. CDR3 region: CASSNPRQGLLNTEAFF. CDR3 DNA sequence: TGTGCCAGCAGCAACCCCCGCCAAGGCCTCCTTAACACTGAAGCTTTCTTT.

V gene TRBV7-9 combines with J gene TRBJ2-5, with unresolved D. Germline CDR1 is SEHNR and CDR2 is FQNEAQ (reference sequence). The CDR3 extends over 15 amino acids. V shed 0 bases and J shed 5 bases, with 13 bases lying between them. The CDR3 nucleotides read TGTGCCAGCAGCTTAGCAGGGATTTTAGAGGAGACCCAGTACTTC. Amino acids: CASSLAGILEETQYF. Full variable domain (rest looked up from reference TRBV7-9 and TRBJ2-5): DTGVSQNPRHKITKRGQNVTFRCDPISEHNRLYWYRQTLGQGPEFLTYFQNEAQLEKSRLLSDRFSAERPKGSFSTLEIQRTEQGDSAMYLCASSLAGILEETQYFGPGTRLLVL.

J is TRBJ1-1 and V is TRBV5-1; D not certain. Trimming removed 0 bases from V and 1 base from J, with 10 bases in between. The CDR3 runs 15 residues. In germline, CDR1 is SGHRS, CDR2 YFSETQ. The CDR3 DNA follows: TGCGCCAGCAGCTTGGCTTTACCGCCGAACACTGAAGCTTTCTTT. This encodes CASSLALPPNTEAFF. Based on the CDR3 plus reference TRBV5-1 and TRBJ1-1, the full variable domain is KAGVTQTPRYLIKTRGQQVTLSCSPISGHRSVSWYQQTPGQGLQFLFEYFSETQRNKGNFPGRFSGRQFSNSRSEMNVSTLELGDSALYLCASSLALPPNTEAFFGQGTRLTVV.

This clone was detected once. This chain uses TRBV19 with TRBJ2-1; D possibly matches TRBD1 or TRBD2 (5 bases each). Per the germline V gene, CDR1 is LNHDA and CDR2 is SQIVND (reference sequence). This CDR3 contains 16 residues. V was cut by 3 bases and J by 0 bases, with 12 bases left in between. As DNA, the CDR3 is TGTGCCAGTAGTATTTCTGGGGACCCCTCCTACAATGAGCAGTTCTTC. Its translation: CASSISGDPSYNEQFF.

The chain carries TRBV7-2 and TRBJ2-7; D might be TRBD1 (6 bases). Trimming took 2 bases from V and 0 from J, leaving 14 bases between them. The V gene's germline CDR1 is SGHTA and CDR2 FQGNSA. The CDR3 is 16 residues long. The CDR3 DNA follows: TGTGCCAGCAGCTTAATAGCAGGGGACCTCTCCTACGAGCAGTACTTC. It is translated as CASSLIAGDLSYEQYF.

The genes are TRBV14 and TRBJ1-1; maybe TRBD1 (5 bases). Germline values: CDR1 SGHDN, CDR2 FVKESK. Trimming took 0 bases from V and 7 from J, leaving 9 bases between them. This CDR3 contains 13 residues. The CDR3 loop is CASSQEWRGEAFF. In nucleotides, the CDR3 is TGTGCCAGCAGCCAAGAGTGGAGGGGTGAAGCTTTCTTT.

The rearrangement uses TRBV13 and TRBJ1-1; 8 bases map to TRBD1. The CDR3 extends over 14 amino acids. V trimming: 5 bases; J trimming: 5 bases; junction bases outside the gene matches: 7. Germline values: CDR1 PRHDT, CDR2 FYEKMQ (reference sequence). The CDR3 nucleotides read TGTGCCAGCAGCGATAAACAGGGGGGGACTGAAGCTTTCTTT. It is translated as CASSDKQGGTEAFF.

This clone has only a few counts. This chain connects TRBV18 to TRBJ2-6; 7 bases align to TRBD2. V gave up 2 bases and J gave up 2 bases; unmatched junction bases: 6. Per germline, CDR1 KGHSH and CDR2 LQKENI. CDR3 length equals 17 residues. The CDR3 is CASSPWSGEAGANVLTF. The CDR3 DNA follows: TGTGCCAGCTCACCATGGAGCGGGGAGGCTGGGGCCAACGTCCTGACTTTC.

The J gene is TRBJ2-2, the V gene TRBV5-5, with 8 bases aligning to TRBD1. The CDR3 consists of 16 residues. The germline V gene has CDR1 SGHKS and CDR2 YYEKEE (reference sequence). The junction had 6 bases not matched to a gene; V was cut back by 1 base and J by 4 bases. CDR3 region: CASSLKAGGVTGELFF. The CDR3 DNA sequence: TGTGCCAGCAGCTTGAAGGCAGGGGGCGTCACCGGGGAGCTGTTTTTT.

The rearrangement uses TRBV30 and TRBJ1-1, with TRBD1 as a possible D gene (5 bases). This CDR3 comprises 12 residues. The V end was cut by 5 bases, the J end by 7 bases, with 14 bases between. Germline values: CDR1 GTSNPN, CDR2 SVGIG (reference sequence). The CDR3 protein is CAWRPQGIEAFF. DNA for the CDR3: TGTGCCTGGCGCCCCCAGGGAATTGAAGCTTTCTTT.

V gene TRBV7-8 combines with J gene TRBJ1-6; D not resolved. V was pared by 5 bases and J by 6 bases, with 11 bases between. Germline V lookup: CDR1 SGHVS, CDR2 FQNEAQ. This CDR3 region has 14 residues. The CDR3 bases are TGTGCCAGCAGCGTCCGGGATCTTAATTCACCCCTCCACTTT. Its protein product is CASSVRDLNSPLHF.

The chain has TRBV11-2 and TRBJ1-1; 10 bases fit TRBD1. V gave up 5 bases and J gave up 4 bases; unmatched junction bases: 7. Germline lookup yields CDR1 SGHAT and CDR2 FQNNGV. The CDR3 consists of 15 residues. Here the CDR3 reads CASSPGQGVGTEAFF. CDR3 nucleotide sequence: TGTGCCAGCAGCCCCGGACAGGGGGTCGGCACTGAAGCTTTCTTT. The whole variable domain, filled in from reference TRBV11-2 and TRBJ1-1, reads EAGVAQSPRYKIIEKRQSVAFWCNPISGHATLYWYQQILGQGPKLLIQFQNNGVVDDSQLPKDRFSAERLKGVDSTLKIQPAKLEDSAVYLCASSPGQGVGTEAFFGQGTRLTVV.

This clone has a single count. V is TRBV29-1 and J is TRBJ1-2, with D possibly matching TRBD1 (6 bases). CDR3 length equals 13 residues. Germline V gene sequence: CDR1 SQVTM, CDR2 ANQGSEA. Trimming took 4 bases from V and 1 from J, leaving 10 bases between them. The DNA for the CDR3 is TGCAGCGTTGGTGGACAGTTTAACTATGGCTACACCTTC. Its protein is CSVGGQFNYGYTF.

This sequence joins TRBV28 and TRBJ1-3; D is unresolved. CDR3 size: 14 residues. CDR1 MDHEN and CDR2 SYDVKM come from the germline V gene. V lost 3 bases and J 3 bases, leaving 9 bases between the germline ends. CDR3 coding DNA: TGTGCCAGCAGTTTGACCTCACGTGGAAACACCATATATTTT. Amino acid sequence: CASSLTSRGNTIYF.

This chain links TRBV9 with TRBJ2-7; the D is unclear. Trimming left V 0 bases short and J 3 bases short, with 7 bases between. The CDR3 is made up of 13 amino acids. Germline V gene sequence: CDR1 SGDLS, CDR2 YYNGEE. CDR3 amino acids: CASSVGKNYEQYF. The CDR3 bases are TGTGCCAGCAGCGTAGGTAAGAACTACGAGCAGTACTTC. Full variable domain (rest looked up from reference TRBV9 and TRBJ2-7): DSGVTQTPKHLITATGQRVTLRCSPRSGDLSVYWYQQSLDQGLQFLIQYYNGEERAKGNILERFSAQQFPDLHSELNLSSLELGDSALYFCASSVGKNYEQYFGPGTRLTVT.

This clone has only one observation. The chain uses TRBV19 and TRBJ2-1; 7 bases are a match to TRBD2. V was clipped by 5 bases and J by 0 bases; unmatched bases: 4. From germline, CDR1 is LNHDA and CDR2 SQIVND (reference sequence). The length of the CDR3 is 15 residues. The CDR3 nucleotides are TGTGCCAGTAGTCCAGGACTAGTCTCCTACAATGAGCAGTTCTTC. This gives the protein CASSPGLVSYNEQFF.

The chain is built from TRBV5-1 and TRBJ1-1; D gene uncertain. The CDR3 is made up of 12 amino acids. Germline CDR1 SGHRS, CDR2 YFSETQ. V was shortened by 1 base and J by 3 bases, with 4 bases between the two germline ends. In DNA form, the CDR3 reads TGCGCCAGCAGCTTGAGCGACACTGAAGCTTTCTTT. Translation gives CASSLSDTEAFF.

This chain connects TRBV7-2 to TRBJ2-7; 7 nucleotides line up with TRBD2. The CDR3 runs 16 residues. Germline loops: CDR1 SGHTA, CDR2 FQGNSA. With 1 base clipped from V and 5 bases from J, the junction kept 11 bases outside the gene matches. DNA of the CDR3: TGTGCCAGCAGCTTAGACCTCCGGGGCGGGGGAGACGAGCAGTACTTC. Its protein is CASSLDLRGGGDEQYF.

Turning to this clone: Different DNA sequences within this sample yield the same CDR3. The V gene is TRBV7-9, the J gene TRBJ1-4; D is perhaps TRBD1 (5 bases). Trimming left V 1 base short and J 4 bases short, with 10 bases between. The CDR3 has 15 residues. Germline V gene lookup returns CDR1 SEHNR and CDR2 FQNEAQ (reference sequence). In DNA form, the CDR3 reads TGTGCCAGCAGCTTAGGGCGAAGGGGTAATGAAAAACTGTTTTTT. Amino acid sequence: CASSLGRRGNEKLFF. Full variable domain (outside the CDR3, taken from reference TRBV7-9 and TRBJ1-4): DTGVSQNPRHKITKRGQNVTFRCDPISEHNRLYWYRQTLGQGPEFLTYFQNEAQLEKSRLLSDRFSAERPKGSFSTLEIQRTEQGDSAMYLCASSLGRRGNEKLFFGSGTQLSVL.